This passage covers 22 T cell receptor beta chains from one sample sequenced in a study of T cells in Graves' hyperthyroidism and ophthalmopathy. TCR beta CDR3 regions were amplified from RNA. First-round RT-PCR with HTBI primers amplified the TCR CDR3 region. TCRdb ran MiXCR on the multiplex PCR reads and lists one entry per CDR3 protein. The table records around 400,000 distinct CDR3 sequences, less than 15% of them present only once. The specimen was blood. The receptors originated from a woman younger than 35 with Graves' hyperthyroidism.

This clonotype was seen at least ten times. Its ends do not fully match the called genes, so a read error is possible. The J gene is TRBJ2-7, the V gene TRBV7-7, with 7 positions matching TRBD2. Germline V CDR1 and CDR2: SSHAT, FNYEAQ (reference sequence). This CDR3 spans 15 amino acids. The CDR3 DNA reads TGTGCTAGCAGCTTAGAGGCGGGAGCGGGGCATGAGCAGTACTTC. Translation gives CASSLEAGAGHEQYF.

This clonotype was seen a handful of times. CDR3 nucleotide sequence: TGTGCCAGCAGCTTGGCGGGAGGGCCTACTTTTCACACCGGGGAGCTGTTTTTT. Protein: CASSLAGGPTFHTGELFF. The J gene is TRBJ2-2, the V gene TRBV5-6; 8 bases are a match to TRBD2. The length of the CDR3 is 18 residues. Germline values: CDR1 SGHDT, CDR2 YYEEEE. With V trimmed by 0 bases and J by 3 bases, 10 bases remained unmatched.

This clonotype was detected ten times or more. V and J are TRBV10-3 and TRBJ2-1; D is perhaps TRBD1 (5 bases). Germline lookup yields CDR1 ENHRY and CDR2 SYGVKD. This CDR3 contains 14 residues. V gave up 3 bases and J gave up 8 bases, with 14 bases separating them. CDR3 nucleotides: TGTGCCATCAGTGATCAGCAGGGTTTGGATGAGCAGTTCTTC. It codes for CAISDQQGLDEQFF.

This clonotype was counted a few times. This chain joins TRBV7-3 and TRBJ2-5, with a tentative D call TRBD2 (5 bases). Trimming pared 0 bases from V and 0 bases from J, leaving 8 bases between. CDR3 length equals 15 residues. Germline CDR1 and CDR2: SGHTA and FQGTGA. CDR3 coding DNA: TGTGCCAGCAGCTTAACGAGAGGGTACCAAGAGACCCAGTACTTC. Amino acid sequence: CASSLTRGYQETQYF.

This clonotype has a count of ten or more. V usage is TRBV12-3 or TRBV12-4 and J usage is TRBJ1-1, with D tentatively TRBD1 (6 bases). The CDR3 loop spans 13 amino acids. The V gene lost 7 bases and the J gene lost 8 bases, with 17 bases spanning the gap. CDR3 DNA sequence: TGTGCCAGCACCCTTCAGGACGGGACAGAAGCTTTCTTT. The encoded protein is CASTLQDGTEAFF.

The chain links TRBV20-1 to TRBJ1-4, with D unclear. This CDR3 spans 14 amino acids. Trimming removed 6 bases from V and 4 bases from J, with 15 bases in between. The V gene's germline CDR1 is DFQATT and CDR2 SNEGSKA (reference sequence). The CDR3 reads CSAMDEGGNEKLFF. The CDR3 DNA is TGCAGTGCCATGGACGAGGGAGGTAATGAAAAACTGTTTTTT.

This clonotype has a count of ten or more. The rearrangement uses TRBV20-1 and TRBJ1-4, with TRBD1 as a possible D gene (5 bases). V was shortened by 3 bases and J by 2 bases, with 10 bases between the two germline ends. Germline values: CDR1 DFQATT, CDR2 SNEGSKA (reference sequence). The CDR3 is 14 amino acids. The CDR3 bases are TGCAGTGCTAGCCAGGGTTCGACTAATGAAAAACTGTTTTTT. Translation: CSASQGSTNEKLFF.

This clonotype was picked up many times. This chain links TRBV6-1 with TRBJ1-5; TRBD1 aligns across 8 bases. Per germline, CDR1 MNHNS and CDR2 SASEGT. The junction had 3 bases not matched to a gene; V was cut back by 5 bases and J by 6 bases. CDR3 length: 13 amino acids. Written as DNA, the CDR3 is TGTGCCAGCAGTCCACAGGGGGGTCAGCCCCAGCATTTT. Protein product: CASSPQGGQPQHF.

Ten or more counts support this clonotype. This chain connects TRBV10-3 to TRBJ2-7; unclear D gene. The germline gives CDR1 ENHRY, CDR2 SYGVKD. V lost 0 bases and J 3 bases, leaving 18 bases between the germline ends. The CDR3 loop spans 17 amino acids. CDR3 sequence: CAISESVETPLLYEQYF. The CDR3 nucleotides read TGTGCCATCAGTGAGTCGGTCGAGACACCACTCCTCTACGAGCAGTACTTC.

This clonotype has a count of ten or more. The rearrangement links TRBV3-1 to TRBJ1-6, with D perhaps TRBD1 (6 bases). The CDR3 has 14 residues. Trimming removed 2 bases from V and 9 bases from J, with 11 bases in between. Germline V gene data show CDR1 as LGHDT and CDR2 as YNNKEL (reference sequence). CDR3 DNA sequence: TGTGCCAGCAGCCAAAACCACAGGGCTTCACCCCTCCACTTT. Protein: CASSQNHRASPLHF.

In its sample, this clonotype was seen once. The gene calls are TRBV19 and TRBJ1-2; D might be TRBD1 (5 bases). The CDR3 has 14 amino acids. Trimming cost V 6 bases and J 2 bases, with 13 bases left between them. Per germline, CDR1 LNHDA and CDR2 SQIVND (reference sequence). CDR3 region: CASRAGTVNYGYTF. The CDR3 nucleotides are TGTGCCAGTAGGGCCGGGACGGTAAACTATGGCTACACCTTC.

This sequence joins TRBV7-3 and TRBJ2-1, with 9 bases matching TRBD2. Germline CDR1 is SGHTA and CDR2 is FQGTGA. This CDR3 has 15 amino acids. The V segment lost 5 bases and the J segment 4 bases; nucleotides outside the gene matches: 6. CDR3 nucleotides: TGTGCCAGCAGCGTCACTAGCGGGCGATACAATGAGCAGTTCTTC. Its protein is CASSVTSGRYNEQFF.

Note on this clonotype: At one end, the junction sequence differs from germline, possibly due to a read error. This chain joins TRBV7-3 and TRBJ2-7, with D perhaps matching TRBD1 (6 bases). Germline V lookup: CDR1 SGHTA, CDR2 FQGTGA. The CDR3 has 15 amino acids. The CDR3 nucleotides are TGTGCCGGCAGCTTAGGAGACAGGAACTCCTACGAGCAGTACTTC. Amino acid sequence: CAGSLGDRNSYEQYF.

This clonotype appeared a few times. A much larger clonotype is one base distant, so this may be a read error. This chain uses TRBV6-5 with TRBJ1-2, with D maybe TRBD1 (6 bases). Germline loops: CDR1 MNHEY, CDR2 SVGAGI. V was pared by 0 bases and J by 5 bases, with 10 bases between. The length of the CDR3 is 14 residues. For the CDR3, the DNA is TGTGCCAGCAGTTACTCTCGGGGGCAGTATGGCTACACCTTC. Translation gives CASSYSRGQYGYTF.

This clonotype was seen many times. The V call is TRBV7-9, the J call TRBJ2-1; 8 bases line up with TRBD2. Germline V gene data show CDR1 as SEHNR and CDR2 as FQNEAQ (reference sequence). The J segment lost 2 bases and the V segment lost 7 bases, leaving 7 bases of the junction unmatched. This CDR3 spans 15 amino acids. CDR3 nucleotides: TGTGCCAGCACCCCCGGGGGACTAGCCTACAATGAGCAGTTCTTC. Translation gives CASTPGGLAYNEQFF.

This clonotype was counted at least ten times. The rearrangement links TRBV19 to TRBJ1-5; D is undetermined. Germline lookup yields CDR1 LNHDA and CDR2 SQIVND (reference sequence). Trimming took off 1 base at V and 0 bases at J, with 7 bases between the two ends. The CDR3 covers 15 residues. DNA of the CDR3: TGTGCCAGTAGTATAGCCCAGTATAGCAATCAGCCCCAGCATTTT. Translating it yields CASSIAQYSNQPQHF.

This clonotype was recorded many times. The rearrangement joins TRBV3-1 to TRBJ2-7, with 7 positions matching TRBD1. V shed 5 bases and J 2 bases; nucleotides not matched to a gene: 6. Germline values: CDR1 LGHDT, CDR2 YNNKEL (reference sequence). The CDR3 is 14 amino acids. The CDR3 region is CASSSRDSTYEQYF. The DNA of the CDR3 is TGTGCCAGCAGCTCCCGGGACAGCACCTACGAGCAGTACTTC.

This clonotype came up many times. The chain carries TRBV20-1 and TRBJ2-1, with TRBD2 matching over 10 bases. Trimming at V came to 3 bases and at J to 5 bases, leaving 10 bases not matched to a gene. The germline V gene has CDR1 DFQATT and CDR2 SNEGSKA (reference sequence). The CDR3 has 16 residues. CDR3 sequence: CSARDTGTSAHNEQFF. Here the CDR3 DNA reads TGCAGTGCTAGGGATACCGGGACTAGCGCACACAATGAGCAGTTCTTC.

This clonotype was seen many times. V gene TRBV4-1 combines with J gene TRBJ2-3, with TRBD1 as a possible D gene (5 bases). Germline V gene sequence: CDR1 MGHRA, CDR2 YSYEKL. CDR3 length equals 17 residues. V lost 1 base and J lost 0, with 14 bases in between. The DNA for the CDR3 is TGCGCCAGCAGCCAAGGTTTCTACCAGGGAAGCACAGATACGCAGTATTTT. As protein: CASSQGFYQGSTDTQYF.

In this sample, this clonotype turned up many times. The rearrangement uses TRBV11-1 and TRBJ2-1; possible D gene TRBD1, 5 bases. The CDR3 is made up of 17 amino acids. The V end was cut by 3 bases, the J end by 2 bases, with 17 bases between. Germline V gives CDR1 SGHAT, CDR2 FQDESV (reference sequence). As DNA, the CDR3 is TGTGCCAGCAGCTTTCATTACAGGCTGTTACCCTACAATGAGCAGTTCTTC. It is translated as CASSFHYRLLPYNEQFF.

This clonotype has at least ten counts. V gene TRBV2 combines with J gene TRBJ2-7; no definite D call. V was cut by 3 bases and J by 3 bases, with 6 bases left in between. The length of the CDR3 is 12 residues. Germline CDR1 SNHLY, CDR2 FYNNEI. CDR3 DNA: TGTGCCAGCAGTGACAAGGTCTACGAGCAGTACTTC. Translated: CASSDKVYEQYF. The full variable domain, with the rest looked up from reference TRBV2 and TRBJ2-7, is EPEVTQTPSHQVTQMGQEVILRCVPISNHLYFYWYRQILGQKVEFLVSFYNNEISEKSEIFDDQFSVERPDGSNFTLKIRSTKLEDSAMYFCASSDKVYEQYFGPGTRLTVT.

This clonotype was seen ten or more times. The chain is built from TRBV5-5 and TRBJ1-2; tentative D call: TRBD1 (5 bases). The CDR3 spans 15 residues. CDR1 is SGHKS and CDR2 is YYEKEE in the germline V gene (reference sequence). Trimming removed 0 bases from V and 1 base from J, with 10 bases in between. CDR3 sequence reads: CASSLGQILNYGYTF. The CDR3 region has the DNA TGTGCCAGCAGCTTGGGACAGATTCTTAACTATGGCTACACCTTC.